These T cell receptor beta chains were read from a single sample in a study of patients and donors after allogeneic stem cell transplantation. A single record per CDR3 protein comes from TCRdb applying MiXCR to the RT-PCR reads. The sample records roughly 960,000 distinct CDR3 sequences, roughly 18% being singletons. Sequencing was done on a sample of blood, either unsorted or a sorted T cell fraction (not recorded which). Source of these receptors: a human donor who was either an allogeneic HSCT recipient or a stem cell or donor lymphocyte infusion donor (not recorded which). It is not recorded whose cells these are; they may come from a transplant donor. Both conserved end residues are part of each CDR3. D genes are given only for firm matches. Where a row states a size, it is once, few, many or the class of an expanded clone; other rows omit it.

TRBV27	NA	few	TRBJ2-5	CASMPGTAKETQYF	TGTGCCAGCATGCCCGGGACGGCCAAGGAGACCCAGTACTTC
TRBV29-1	NA	once	TRBJ1-1	CGVEPGTEAFF	TGCGGCGTTGAGCCCGGGACTGAAGCTTTCTTT
TRBV2	NA	NA	TRBJ2-4	CASSDRKGHPGEIQYF	TGTGCCAGCAGTGATCGGAAAGGACATCCAGGGGAAATTCAGTACTTC
TRBV27	NA	NA	TRBJ2-7	CASSPVGLGLPYEQYF	TGTGCCAGCAGTCCAGTGGGCCTGGGTCTACCCTACGAGCAGTACTTC
TRBV12-3/TRBV12-4	NA	NA	TRBJ2-7	CASSFSGLDEQYF	TGTGCCAGCAGTTTTTCGGGACTCGACGAGCAGTACTTC
TRBV4-2	TRBD2	NA	TRBJ2-1	CASSQAPGLAPNEQFF	TGTGCCAGCAGCCAAGCCCCGGGACTAGCGCCCAATGAGCAGTTCTTC
TRBV6-2/TRBV6-3	NA	NA	TRBJ2-5	CASSWAGLQETQYF	TGTGCCAGCAGTTGGGCGGGACTTCAAGAGACCCAGTACTTC
TRBV4-3	NA	NA	TRBJ2-5	CATGLDKETQYF	TGCGCCACCGGGCTAGATAAAGAGACCCAGTACTTC
TRBV20-1	TRBD1	few	TRBJ1-5	CSAMTRDRGLWNSNQPQHF	TGCAGTGCTATGACCCGGGACAGGGGGCTTTGGAATAGCAATCAGCCCCAGCATTTT
TRBV30	NA	few	TRBJ1-6	CAWSTIRGYNSPLHF	TGTGCCTGGTCTACAATTCGGGGCTATAATTCACCCCTCCACTTT
TRBV4-1	NA	few	TRBJ2-3	CASSQVERADTQYF	TGCGCCAGCAGCCAAGTAGAGCGGGCAGATACGCAGTATTTT